The rows below give T cell receptor beta chains drawn from one sample of a study of HIV-infected patients and healthy controls. TCRdb independently ran MiXCR on the 5' RACE reads; one entry per CDR3 protein. This repertoire shows under 10,000 distinct CDR3 sequences, over 7.5% found once; its top ten account for roughly 10%. This specimen consisted of blood, obtained during antiretroviral therapy. The receptors here all came from an adult with HIV infection. Each CDR3 is given with its conserved first and last residue. A D gene is named only where the DNA matches it firmly. Clone size, where shown, is once, few, many, or a class for clones that have expanded.

clone size: many; J gene: TRBJ2-6; V gene: TRBV7-8; CDR3 length: 16; D gene: NA; CDR3 DNA: TGTGCCAGCAGCTTATTGACAGACTCTGGGGCCAACGTCCTGACTTTC; CDR3 protein: CASSLLTDSGANVLTF
clone size: many; J gene: TRBJ1-2; V gene: TRBV28; CDR3 length: 14; D gene: NA; CDR3 DNA: TGTGCCAGCAGTTTATCCCAGGCTAACTATGGCTACACCTTC; CDR3 protein: CASSLSQANYGYTF
clone size: medium-sized; J gene: TRBJ2-1; V gene: TRBV6-5; CDR3 length: 15; D gene: TRBD2; CDR3 DNA: TGTGCCAGCAGCACTAGCGGGGGGGCTTTCAATGAGCAGTTCTTC; CDR3 protein: CASSTSGGAFNEQFF
clone size: medium-sized; J gene: TRBJ2-5; V gene: TRBV14; CDR3 length: 14; D gene: TRBD2; CDR3 DNA: TGTGCCAGCAGCGAGAGACTAGCGGAAGAGACCCAGTACTTC; CDR3 protein: CASSERLAEETQYF
clone size: medium-sized; J gene: TRBJ1-2; V gene: TRBV2; CDR3 length: 13; D gene: NA; CDR3 DNA: TGTGCCAGCAGATCTTCACAGGGTGGAGGCTACACCTTC; CDR3 protein: CASRSSQGGGYTF
clone size: medium-sized; J gene: TRBJ1-5; V gene: TRBV19; CDR3 length: 14; D gene: NA; CDR3 DNA: TGTGCCAGTAGTCCGGGCCAAAAAAATCAGCCCCAGCATTTT; CDR3 protein: CASSPGQKNQPQHF
clone size: many; J gene: TRBJ2-4; V gene: TRBV2; CDR3 length: 13; D gene: NA; CDR3 DNA: TGTGCCAGCAGTGTGTACGGTCGAGGCATTCAGTACTTC; CDR3 protein: CASSVYGRGIQYF
clone size: many; J gene: TRBJ1-4; V gene: TRBV12-3/TRBV12-4; CDR3 length: 13; D gene: NA; CDR3 DNA: TGTGCCAGCAGTTATCGCTTCAATGAAAAACTGTTTTTT; CDR3 protein: CASSYRFNEKLFF
clone size: medium-sized; J gene: TRBJ1-1; V gene: TRBV29-1; CDR3 length: 13; D gene: NA; CDR3 DNA: TGCAGCGTCCCTCCGGGCATGAACACTGAAGCTTTCTTT; CDR3 protein: CSVPPGMNTEAFF
clone size: NA; J gene: TRBJ1-1; V gene: TRBV6-5; CDR3 length: 13; D gene: NA; CDR3 DNA: TGTGCCAGCACCATAGACAGAAACACTGAAGCTTTCTTT; CDR3 protein: CASTIDRNTEAFF
clone size: many; J gene: TRBJ2-1; V gene: TRBV7-6; CDR3 length: 16; D gene: NA; CDR3 DNA: TGTGCCAGCAGCTTAGGGCACCACCACTCCTACAATGAGCAGTTCTTC; CDR3 protein: CASSLGHHHSYNEQFF
clone size: many; J gene: TRBJ1-4; V gene: TRBV12-3/TRBV12-4; CDR3 length: 15; D gene: TRBD1; CDR3 DNA: TGTGCCAGCAGTTTATCTCCAGGGGGGAGTGAAAAACTGTTTTTT; CDR3 protein: CASSLSPGGSEKLFF
clone size: NA; J gene: TRBJ2-5; V gene: TRBV20-1; CDR3 length: 15; D gene: NA; CDR3 DNA: TGCAGTGCCCAAAGGGGGGCCTTCATCAAAGAGACCCAGTACTTC; CDR3 protein: CSAQRGAFIKETQYF
clone size: medium-sized; J gene: TRBJ2-1; V gene: TRBV20-1; CDR3 length: 16; D gene: TRBD2; CDR3 DNA: TGCAGTGCTAGAGTGTTGGCTAGCGGGGATTACAATGAGCAGTTCTTC; CDR3 protein: CSARVLASGDYNEQFF
clone size: many; J gene: TRBJ2-1; V gene: TRBV6-2/TRBV6-3; CDR3 length: 13; D gene: NA; CDR3 DNA: TGTGCCAGCAGGCGAAACGGGGTGGTTGAGCAGTTCTTC; CDR3 protein: CASRRNGVVEQFF
clone size: many; J gene: TRBJ2-1; V gene: TRBV19; CDR3 length: 15; D gene: NA; CDR3 DNA: TGTGCCAGTAGTATAGATCGAGTCTCCAAAAAGGGGCAGTTCTTC; CDR3 protein: CASSIDRVSKKGQFF
clone size: NA; J gene: TRBJ2-1; V gene: TRBV25-1; CDR3 length: 15; D gene: NA; CDR3 DNA: TGTGCCAGCAGGCCACGCGGAACCTATCTCAATGAGCAGTTCTTC; CDR3 protein: CASRPRGTYLNEQFF
clone size: many; J gene: TRBJ2-4; V gene: TRBV4-2; CDR3 length: 19; D gene: NA; CDR3 DNA: TGTGCCAGCAGCCAATACCCGGGTAGCGGATCTTTAGCCAAAAACATTCAGTACTTC; CDR3 protein: CASSQYPGSGSLAKNIQYF
clone size: many; J gene: TRBJ2-5; V gene: TRBV6-1; CDR3 length: 14; D gene: TRBD2; CDR3 DNA: TGTGCCAGCAGTGAGGCGGGGGGGTTAGAGACCCAGTACTTC; CDR3 protein: CASSEAGGLETQYF
clone size: few; J gene: TRBJ1-1; V gene: TRBV12-3/TRBV12-4; CDR3 length: 14; D gene: NA; CDR3 DNA: TGTGCCAGCAGTTATCTTGGATTGAACACTGAAGCTTTCTTT; CDR3 protein: CASSYLGLNTEAFF
clone size: NA; J gene: TRBJ2-7; V gene: TRBV3-1; CDR3 length: 14; D gene: NA; CDR3 DNA: TGTGCCAGCAGCCAAAGGGGCGCGAGTGGCGAGCAGTACTTC; CDR3 protein: CASSQRGASGEQYF
clone size: many; J gene: TRBJ1-1; V gene: TRBV6-1; CDR3 length: 14; D gene: NA; CDR3 DNA: TGTGCCAGCAGTGAAACCTTCAGGGTAGGTGAAGCTTTCTTT; CDR3 protein: CASSETFRVGEAFF
clone size: many; J gene: TRBJ2-5; V gene: TRBV7-7; CDR3 length: 14; D gene: NA; CDR3 DNA: TGTGCTAGCAGTTCGGGATCTACACAAGAGACCCAGTACTTC; CDR3 protein: CASSSGSTQETQYF
clone size: medium-sized; J gene: TRBJ2-1; V gene: TRBV28; CDR3 length: 14; D gene: TRBD1; CDR3 DNA: TGTGCCAGCAGTTGGGACAGGGTGTACAATGAGCAGTTCTTC; CDR3 protein: CASSWDRVYNEQFF
clone size: many; J gene: TRBJ2-3; V gene: TRBV29-1; CDR3 length: 14; D gene: NA; CDR3 DNA: TGCAGCGTTGTCAAGGATAGATCTACAGATACGCAGTATTTT; CDR3 protein: CSVVKDRSTDTQYF
clone size: few; J gene: TRBJ2-5; V gene: TRBV29-1; CDR3 length: 16; D gene: NA; CDR3 DNA: TGCAGCGTCGAAAAACGTCAGGGAGTTAACCAAGAGACCCAGTACTTC; CDR3 protein: CSVEKRQGVNQETQYF
clone size: medium-sized; J gene: TRBJ2-3; V gene: TRBV7-2; CDR3 length: 14; D gene: NA; CDR3 DNA: TGTGCCAGCAGCTCAAGACTAGACCTGGATACGCAGTATTTT; CDR3 protein: CASSSRLDLDTQYF
clone size: NA; J gene: TRBJ2-5; V gene: TRBV29-1; CDR3 length: 13; D gene: NA; CDR3 DNA: TGCAGCGGGGGTAGAGCGGTCCAAGAGACCCAGTACTTC; CDR3 protein: CSGGRAVQETQYF
clone size: NA; J gene: TRBJ2-7; V gene: TRBV9; CDR3 length: 15; D gene: NA; CDR3 DNA: TGTGCCAGCAGCGCCTGGGACACCACCACCTACGAGCAGTACTTC; CDR3 protein: CASSAWDTTTYEQYF
clone size: NA; J gene: TRBJ1-2; V gene: TRBV5-6; CDR3 length: 14; D gene: NA; CDR3 DNA: TGTGCCAGCAGCTGGACGGGAGCTAACTATGGCTACACCTTC; CDR3 protein: CASSWTGANYGYTF
clone size: medium-sized; J gene: TRBJ2-6; V gene: TRBV19; CDR3 length: 18; D gene: TRBD2; CDR3 DNA: TGTGCCAGTATCAATCGGGCTAGCGGTGGCTCTGGGGCCAACGTCCTGACTTTC; CDR3 protein: CASINRASGGSGANVLTF
clone size: many; J gene: TRBJ2-1; V gene: TRBV30; CDR3 length: 15; D gene: NA; CDR3 DNA: TGTGCCTGGATAAGCACACCCCTTGGCCACAATGAGCAGTTCTTC; CDR3 protein: CAWISTPLGHNEQFF
clone size: NA; J gene: TRBJ2-5; V gene: TRBV5-1; CDR3 length: 15; D gene: TRBD2; CDR3 DNA: TGCGCCAGCAGCGATGGAGGGCGGCGGGAGGAGACCCAGTACTTC; CDR3 protein: CASSDGGRREETQYF
clone size: NA; J gene: TRBJ1-2; V gene: TRBV12-3/TRBV12-4; CDR3 length: 14; D gene: TRBD1; CDR3 DNA: TGTGCCAGCAGGGAGGGACAGGGGCTGTATGGCTACACCTTC; CDR3 protein: CASREGQGLYGYTF
clone size: medium-sized; J gene: TRBJ1-3; V gene: TRBV10-3; CDR3 length: 13; D gene: NA; CDR3 DNA: TGTGCCATCAGTGGTAACTCTGGAAACACCATATATTTT; CDR3 protein: CAISGNSGNTIYF
clone size: many; J gene: TRBJ2-5; V gene: TRBV7-9; CDR3 length: 15; D gene: TRBD1; CDR3 DNA: TGTGCCAGCAGCTTAACCCGGACAGGGCAAGAGACCCAGTACTTC; CDR3 protein: CASSLTRTGQETQYF
clone size: large; J gene: TRBJ1-1; V gene: TRBV28; CDR3 length: 12; D gene: NA; CDR3 DNA: TGTGCCAGCACCCTTGGTAACACTGAAGCTTTCTTT; CDR3 protein: CASTLGNTEAFF
clone size: medium-sized; J gene: TRBJ1-3; V gene: TRBV6-2/TRBV6-3; CDR3 length: 15; D gene: NA; CDR3 DNA: TGTGCCAGTCTCGATGATATGTCGGCCGGAAACACCATATATTTT; CDR3 protein: CASLDDMSAGNTIYF
clone size: many; J gene: TRBJ1-1; V gene: TRBV28; CDR3 length: 14; D gene: TRBD1; CDR3 DNA: TGTGCCAGCAGTTTGACAGGACAGGGTAAGCAAGCTTTCTTT; CDR3 protein: CASSLTGQGKQAFF
clone size: NA; J gene: TRBJ2-5; V gene: TRBV6-2/TRBV6-3; CDR3 length: 11; D gene: NA; CDR3 DNA: TGTGCCAGCAGTTACCCCGGGTCCCAGTACTTC; CDR3 protein: CASSYPGSQYF
clone size: medium-sized; J gene: TRBJ2-1; V gene: TRBV25-1; CDR3 length: 11; D gene: NA; CDR3 DNA: TGTGCCAGCAGTTTCGGGGATGAGCAGTTCTTC; CDR3 protein: CASSFGDEQFF
clone size: NA; J gene: TRBJ1-1; V gene: TRBV5-1; CDR3 length: 14; D gene: NA; CDR3 DNA: TGCGCCAGCAGCCCGAAAGGTATGAACACTGAAGCTTTCTTT; CDR3 protein: CASSPKGMNTEAFF
clone size: medium-sized; J gene: TRBJ2-1; V gene: TRBV7-2; CDR3 length: 12; D gene: TRBD2; CDR3 DNA: TGTGCCAGCAGCCGACTAGCCAATGAGCAGTTCTTC; CDR3 protein: CASSRLANEQFF
clone size: medium-sized; J gene: TRBJ1-1; V gene: TRBV12-3/TRBV12-4; CDR3 length: 14; D gene: NA; CDR3 DNA: TGTGCCAGCAGTTTACGGGGGACGCTCACTGAAGCTTTCTTT; CDR3 protein: CASSLRGTLTEAFF
clone size: many; J gene: TRBJ1-2; V gene: TRBV20-1; CDR3 length: 14; D gene: TRBD1; CDR3 DNA: TGCAGTGCTCGCAGACAGGGTCAGGCCTATGGCTACACCTTC; CDR3 protein: CSARRQGQAYGYTF
clone size: medium-sized; J gene: TRBJ2-3; V gene: TRBV6-6; CDR3 length: 14; D gene: TRBD2; CDR3 DNA: TGTGCCAGCAGGAGCGGGGGGGGCACAGATACGCAGTATTTT; CDR3 protein: CASRSGGGTDTQYF
clone size: few; J gene: TRBJ2-7; V gene: TRBV2; CDR3 length: 14; D gene: NA; CDR3 DNA: TGTGCCAGCAGTCGACAGATTTCGGCCTACGAGCAGTACTTC; CDR3 protein: CASSRQISAYEQYF
clone size: many; J gene: TRBJ1-6; V gene: TRBV6-5; CDR3 length: 14; D gene: NA; CDR3 DNA: TGTGCCAGCAGTTATACAGACCTAAATTCACCCCTCCACTTT; CDR3 protein: CASSYTDLNSPLHF
clone size: medium-sized; J gene: TRBJ2-3; V gene: TRBV5-1; CDR3 length: 16; D gene: NA; CDR3 DNA: TGCGCCAGCAGCTTGGACAGGGTGGCCAGCACAGATACGCAGTATTTT; CDR3 protein: CASSLDRVASTDTQYF
clone size: many; J gene: TRBJ2-7; V gene: TRBV18; CDR3 length: 11; D gene: NA; CDR3 DNA: TGTGCCAGCTCACTCGGCTACGAGCAGTACTTC; CDR3 protein: CASSLGYEQYF
clone size: few; J gene: TRBJ2-2; V gene: TRBV10-3; CDR3 length: 14; D gene: TRBD2; CDR3 DNA: TGTGCCACCTTAGCGGGATCGAACACCGGGGAGCTGTTTTTT; CDR3 protein: CATLAGSNTGELFF
clone size: many; J gene: TRBJ2-2; V gene: TRBV29-1; CDR3 length: 14; D gene: TRBD1; CDR3 DNA: TGCAGCGTTGATGGACAGGGAAACACCGGGGAGCTGTTTTTT; CDR3 protein: CSVDGQGNTGELFF
clone size: many; J gene: TRBJ2-5; V gene: TRBV4-3; CDR3 length: 15; D gene: NA; CDR3 DNA: TGCGCCAGCAGCCAAGGACAGGAGGCGTGGGAGACCCAGTACTTC; CDR3 protein: CASSQGQEAWETQYF
clone size: many; J gene: TRBJ2-2; V gene: TRBV3-1; CDR3 length: 17; D gene: NA; CDR3 DNA: TGTGCCAGCAGCCAAGATTTAGGGATCCCATACACCGGGGAGCTGTTTTTT; CDR3 protein: CASSQDLGIPYTGELFF
clone size: many; J gene: TRBJ2-3; V gene: TRBV10-3; CDR3 length: 16; D gene: TRBD2; CDR3 DNA: TGTGCCATCAGCACTAGCGGGAGGGATAACACAGATACGCAGTATTTT; CDR3 protein: CAISTSGRDNTDTQYF
clone size: NA; J gene: TRBJ2-5; V gene: TRBV12-3/TRBV12-4; CDR3 length: 15; D gene: TRBD2; CDR3 DNA: TGTGCCAGCAGCCTGACTAGCGGGATGCAAGAGACCCAGTACTTC; CDR3 protein: CASSLTSGMQETQYF
clone size: many; J gene: TRBJ1-1; V gene: TRBV7-2; CDR3 length: 14; D gene: TRBD1; CDR3 DNA: TGTGCCAGCAGCTTAGAACAGGGGGGGACTGAAGCTTTCTTT; CDR3 protein: CASSLEQGGTEAFF